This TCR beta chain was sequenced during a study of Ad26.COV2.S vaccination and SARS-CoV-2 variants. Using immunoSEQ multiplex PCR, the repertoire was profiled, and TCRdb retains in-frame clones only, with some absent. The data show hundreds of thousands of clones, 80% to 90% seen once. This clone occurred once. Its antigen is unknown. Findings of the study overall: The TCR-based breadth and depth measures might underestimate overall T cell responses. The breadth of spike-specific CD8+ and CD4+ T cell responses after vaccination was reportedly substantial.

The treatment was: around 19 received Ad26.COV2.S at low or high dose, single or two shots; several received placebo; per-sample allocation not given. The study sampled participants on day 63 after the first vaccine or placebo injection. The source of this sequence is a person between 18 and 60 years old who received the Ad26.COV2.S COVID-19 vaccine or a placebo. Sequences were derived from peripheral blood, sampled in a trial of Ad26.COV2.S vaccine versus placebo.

The CDR3 here is CASSSLTSTNEKLFF. Written as DNA, the CDR3 is TGTGCCAGCAGTTCCCTGACTTCAACTAATGAAAAACTGTTTTTT. The chain uses TRBV27 and TRBJ1-4; D call uncertain. CDR1 and CDR2 (germline): MNHEY, SMNVEV (reference sequence). V lost 4 bases and J 0 bases, leaving 9 bases between the germline ends. This CDR3 is 15 amino acids long.